What follows are 22 T cell receptor beta chains derived from one specimen sequenced in a study of tumor-infiltrating lymphocytes in primary liver carcinoma. For blood RNA, unsorted whole blood served as the source, and germline DNA was extracted too. With around 490 ng total RNA as template and a constant-region primer, TCR beta cDNA was made. Libraries covering TCR beta were generated through three nested multiplex PCR rounds (using a slightly modified ARM-PCR). The first two PCR rounds, approximately 10 cycles each, used TRBV1-TRBV30 forward primers and a C-beta reverse primer. TCRdb called the multiplex PCR reads again in MiXCR, with one record for every CDR3 protein. Of 330,000 or so distinct CDR3 sequences in the sample, roughly 61% are singletons; the top ten hold about 6.3%. Sequenced input: peripheral blood. These receptors originate from a middle-aged man with primary liver carcinoma and hepatitis B virus infection.

A word on this clonotype: The junction does not match germline at one end; this may be a read error. This chain links TRBV28 with TRBJ1-5; TRBD1 is a possible D gene (5 bases). The CDR3 is made up of 16 amino acids. Germline loops: CDR1 MDHEN, CDR2 SYDVKM. CDR3 region: CASSTIAGLSNQPQHF. CDR3 in DNA: TGTGCCAGCAGCACCATCGCGGGGCTTAGCAATCAGCCCCAGCACTTT.

This clonotype was seen more than once but under ten times. At one of its ends the junction is not consistent with the germline gene, which may arise from a read error. The rearrangement links TRBV12-3 or TRBV12-4 to TRBJ1-1, with 9 positions matching TRBD1. The CDR3 is made up of 13 amino acids. CDR3 sequence (DNA): TGTGCCAGCTGTTTGACAGGGGGCACTGAAGCTTTCTTT. Translating it yields CASCLTGGTEAFF.

As concerns this clonotype: One end of the junction fails to match germline, which may point to a read error. This chain links TRBV12-3 or TRBV12-4 with TRBJ2-2; 8 bases align to TRBD1. CDR3 length equals 16 residues. The CDR3 region has the DNA TGTACCAGCAGGCCCCCGGGACAGGAAAACAGCGGGGAGCTGTTTTTT. Translated: CTSRPPGQENSGELFF.

The chain joins TRBV5-5 to TRBJ2-7; 8 bases fit TRBD2. Germline assignment: CDR1 SGHKS and CDR2 YYEKEE (reference sequence). V lost 0 bases to trimming and J lost 7 bases; unmatched junction nucleotides: 12. The CDR3 length is 16 residues. CDR3: CASSLVLGAGVWEQYF. The CDR3 coding sequence is TGTGCCAGCAGCTTGGTTTTAGGAGCGGGAGTGTGGGAGCAGTACTTC. The full variable domain, with the rest looked up from reference TRBV5-5 and TRBJ2-7, is DAGVTQSPTHLIKTRGQQVTLRCSPISGHKSVSWYQQVLGQGPQFIFQYYEKEERGRGNFPDRFSARQFPNYSSELNVNALLLGDSALYLCASSLVLGAGVWEQYFGPGTRLTVT.

The V call is TRBV12-3 or TRBV12-4, the J call TRBJ2-1; 8 bases align to TRBD2. The CDR3 contains 19 residues. V trimming: 1 base; J trimming: 0 bases; junction bases outside the gene matches: 11. The CDR3 loop reads CASSLGASGSLPSYNEQFF. The CDR3 DNA reads as TGTGCCAGCAGTTTAGGAGCTAGCGGGTCGCTGCCCTCCTACAATGAGCAGTTCTTC.

In regard to this clonotype: Relative to the germline gene, one junction end is altered; a read error may explain this. The chain combines TRBV11-2 with TRBJ2-5; D might be TRBD1 (5 bases). Germline-derived CDR1 and CDR2 are SGHAT and FQNNGV. The CDR3 contains 13 residues. CDR3 amino acids: CASTVGVQEIQYF. The CDR3 DNA sequence: TGTGCCAGTACCGTAGGGGTTCAAGAGATCCAGTACTTC.

In this sample, this clonotype turned up once. Sequence at one end of the junction differs from germline and may be a read error. V usage is TRBV6-2 or TRBV6-3 and J usage is TRBJ1-1, with a possible D match to TRBD1 (5 bases). The CDR3 is 11 residues long. Germline-derived CDR1 and CDR2 are MNHEY and SVGEGT. As DNA, the CDR3 is TGTGCCAGTGGACGGCAGGGTGAAACTTTCTTT. Encoded protein: CASGRQGETFF.

About this clonotype itself: A read error may explain this, as a much larger clone is one base away. The gene calls are TRBV6-2 or TRBV6-3 and TRBJ1-5, with D possibly being TRBD1 (6 bases). Germline CDR1 and CDR2: MNHEY and SVGEGT. The CDR3 contains 17 residues. V lost 9 bases to trimming and J lost 3 bases, with 24 bases between them. The CDR3 protein is CASMGSLSGHLNQPQHF. The CDR3 nucleotides are TGTGCCAGTATGGGAAGTTTGTCGGGACACCTCAATCAGCCCCAGCATTTT.

This chain uses TRBV5-4 with TRBJ2-7; TRBD1 might be the D (6 bases). Trimming shortened V by 4 bases and J by 3 bases, and 14 bases separated the two germline ends. The CDR3 has 14 residues. Germline V gene lookup returns CDR1 SGHNT and CDR2 YYREEE (reference sequence). CDR3 DNA sequence: TGTGCCAGCAGCCAGGTGACAGGCCACTACGAGCAGTACTTC. Amino acid sequence: CASSQVTGHYEQYF.

Ten or more counts support this clonotype. The chain has TRBV11-1 and TRBJ2-1, with 7 bases aligning to TRBD2. J gave up 6 bases and V 3 bases, and 8 bases lay outside the gene matches. This CDR3 comprises 15 residues. The germline V gene has CDR1 SGHAT and CDR2 FQDESV (reference sequence). CDR3 amino acids: CASSFGGGRSNEQFF. The CDR3 region has the DNA TGTGCCAGCAGCTTTGGGGGGGGACGATCCAATGAGCAGTTCTTC.

Concerning this clonotype itself: With a much larger clone just one base away, this may be a read error. The rearrangement links TRBV12-3 or TRBV12-4 to TRBJ2-2, with 7 nucleotides matching TRBD2. The ends lost 7 bases at V and 2 bases at J; junction bases unmatched: 16. The CDR3 has 18 amino acids. The CDR3 protein is CASNFFRGSLQNTGELFF. DNA for the CDR3: TGTGCCAGCAATTTTTTCCGCGGGAGCCTCCAAAACACCGGGGAGCTGTTTTTT.

The rearrangement joins TRBV11-2 to TRBJ2-7; 14 nucleotides line up with TRBD2. This CDR3 is 20 amino acids long. Germline V CDR1 and CDR2: SGHAT, FQNNGV. V was pared by 7 bases and J by 1 base, with 18 bases of the junction left unmatched. This CDR3 is CASNSRTSGRMWAGSYEQYF. DNA for the CDR3: TGTGCCAGCAACTCCAGGACTAGCGGGAGGATGTGGGCGGGATCCTACGAGCAGTACTTC.

This clonotype came up many times. The chain carries TRBV6-5 and TRBJ1-1; tentative D call: TRBD1 (5 bases). The CDR3 runs to 15 residues. V was shortened by 2 bases and J by 0 bases, with 10 bases between the two germline ends. Per the germline V gene, CDR1 is MNHEY and CDR2 is SVGAGI. CDR3 DNA: TGTGCCAGCAGTTACGACAGAAAGATGAACACTGAAGCTTTCTTT. Its translation is CASSYDRKMNTEAFF.

Comment on this clonotype: A much larger clone differs by one base, so this may be a read error. The CDR3 bases are TGTGCCAGCAGTTACTCTCTGATTAGCGGGAGCTACAATGAGCAGTTCTTC. Its translation: CASSYSLISGSYNEQFF. V is TRBV6-2 or TRBV6-3 and J is TRBJ2-1; 9 bases map to TRBD2. Unmatched junction bases numbered 6, after V lost 0 bases and J lost 3 bases. This CDR3 region has 17 residues. The germline CDR1 and CDR2 sequences are MNHEY and SVGEGT.

This clonotype was picked up a small number of times. The V and J genes are TRBV4-3 and TRBJ2-2; 12 bases fit TRBD2. Germline V gene data show CDR1 as LGHNA and CDR2 as YSLEER. The J segment lost 5 bases and the V segment lost 4 bases, leaving 14 bases of the junction unmatched. CDR3 length: 19 amino acids. The CDR3 is CASSLRPKTSGGGTGELFF. The CDR3 nucleotides are TGCGCCAGCAGCCTTCGACCGAAGACTAGCGGGGGTGGGACCGGGGAGCTGTTTTTT.

Note on this clonotype: A single base separates this from a much larger clone, so it may be a read error. This chain joins TRBV12-3 or TRBV12-4 and TRBJ1-6; no reliable D call. The CDR3 extends over 14 amino acids. V gave up 5 bases and J gave up 7 bases, with 12 bases separating them. Here the CDR3 DNA reads TGTGCCAGCAGTCACAGTGTGGCAAATTCACCCCTCCACTTT. Its translation is CASSHSVANSPLHF.

About this clonotype: Given the absence of the conserved phenylalanine or tryptophan at the CDR3 end, a read error is likely. The chain has TRBV25-1 and TRBJ2-3, with TRBD1 as a possible D gene (6 bases). Trimming cost V 2 bases and J 2 bases, with 8 bases left between them. The CDR3 length is 14 residues. The germline V gene encodes CDR1 MGHDK and CDR2 SYGVNS. CDR3 sequence: CASSERDTTDTQYL. The CDR3, as DNA: TGTGCCAGCAGTGAACGGGACACCACAGATACGCAGTATTTA.

Concerning this clonotype: Mismatch with germline at one junction end may stem from a read error. V usage is TRBV11-2 and J usage is TRBJ1-2; the D is unclear. Germline V gene sequence: CDR1 SGHAT, CDR2 FQNNGV. The CDR3 has 13 residues. CDR3 coding DNA: TGTGCCAGCAGCCCGTGGGGAGACTATGGCTACACATTC. This encodes CASSPWGDYGYTF.

In the case of this clonotype: At one end, the junction sequence differs from germline, possibly due to a read error. V usage is TRBV29-1 and J usage is TRBJ2-1; TRBD1 or TRBD2 may be the D gene (5 bases each). The germline V gene has CDR1 SQVTM and CDR2 ANQGSEA. The CDR3 consists of 10 residues. The CDR3 region is CIIGDRIRIF. The CDR3 bases are TGCATCATCGGGGACCGGATTCGTATCTTC.

In its sample, this clonotype was seen once. The junction and the germline gene differ at one end; a read error may be behind it. The genes are TRBV12-3 or TRBV12-4 and TRBJ2-4; no reliable D call. CDR3 length: 15 amino acids. CDR3 sequence (DNA): TGTGCCAGCAATTTAGTCCGAGATGACAAAAACATCCAGTACTTC. It yields the protein CASNLVRDDKNIQYF.

This clonotype is a singleton in its sample. Since no conserved phenylalanine or tryptophan closes the CDR3, a read error is the likely cause. The V gene is TRBV11-1, the J gene TRBJ2-7, with TRBD1 matching 7 bases. V shed 8 bases, J shed 10 bases, and the junction held 8 bases outside the gene matches. The CDR3 is 11 residues long. Germline V gene lookup returns CDR1 SGHAT and CDR2 FQDESV (reference sequence). The DNA for the CDR3 is TGTGCCAGCCGGACAGGTGGCGATCAGTACTAC. Its protein is CASRTGGDQYY.

With regard to this clonotype: One end of the junction fails to match germline, which may point to a read error. This chain uses TRBV7-9 with TRBJ2-6, with a tentative D call TRBD2 (6 bases). The CDR3 contains 15 residues. The germline CDR1 and CDR2 sequences are SEHNR and FQNEAQ (reference sequence). The CDR3 DNA follows: TGTGCCAGCAGCTTGGCAGGTGGCGGGGCCAACGTCCTGGCTTTC. Translating gives CASSLAGGGANVLAF.